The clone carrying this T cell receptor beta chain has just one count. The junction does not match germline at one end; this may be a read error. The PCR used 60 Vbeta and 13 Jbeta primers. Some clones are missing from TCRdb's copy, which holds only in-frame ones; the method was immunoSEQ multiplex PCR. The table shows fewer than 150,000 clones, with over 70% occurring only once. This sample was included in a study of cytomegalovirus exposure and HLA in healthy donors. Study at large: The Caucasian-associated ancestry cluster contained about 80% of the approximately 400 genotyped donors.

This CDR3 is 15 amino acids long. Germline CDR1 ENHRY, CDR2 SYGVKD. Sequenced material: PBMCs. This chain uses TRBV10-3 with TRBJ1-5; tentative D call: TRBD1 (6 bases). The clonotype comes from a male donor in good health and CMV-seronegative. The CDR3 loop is CAVSSQGNRNQPQHF. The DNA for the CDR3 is TGTGCCGTCAGTTCCCAGGGGAACCGCAATCAGCCCCAGCATTTT.